These 9 T cell receptor beta chains were sequenced from one sample in a study of blood T cell repertoires in COVID-19. The assay was immunoSEQ multiplex PCR, and TCRdb's table has in-frame clones only and misses some. There are roughly 250,000 clones in the sample; approximately 90% occur only once, and 0.95% to 1.5% lies in the top ten. The sequencing input was PBMCs or T cells enriched from blood (not recorded which). Receptors were obtained from a woman between 40 and 50 years old with acute COVID-19.

This rearrangement joins TRBV7-8 to TRBJ1-6; tentatively, D is TRBD1 (6 bases). The V gene lost 8 bases and the J gene lost 8 bases, with 16 bases spanning the gap. Looked up from germline, CDR1 is SGHVS and CDR2 is FQNEAQ. The CDR3 contains 14 residues. Written as DNA, the CDR3 is TGTGCCAGCCGCCGGGGGGCCTTGGATTCACCCCTCCACTTT. Amino acid sequence: CASRRGALDSPLHF.

This chain uses TRBV3-1 (or the pseudogene TRBV3-2) with TRBJ2-2; 11 bases fit TRBD2. V shed 6 bases, J shed 5 bases, and the junction held 5 bases outside the gene matches. This CDR3 is 15 amino acids long. Germline CDR1 is LGHDT and CDR2 is YNNKEL (reference sequence). The CDR3 sequence: CASRLLAGETGELFF. CDR3 nucleotide sequence: TGTGCCAGCAGACTACTAGCGGGAGAGACCGGGGAGCTGTTTTTT.

The sample holds a few counts of this clone. This chain links TRBV5-6 with TRBJ1-1; tentative D call: TRBD1 (6 bases). CDR3 length: 18 amino acids. Deletions cut 0 bases from V and 4 bases from J, with 22 bases between. In germline, CDR1 is SGHDT, CDR2 YYEEEE. The CDR3 here is CASSLGWIYGGRGTEAFF. In nucleotides, the CDR3 is TGTGCCAGCAGCTTGGGTTGGATTTATGGGGGCCGGGGCACTGAAGCTTTCTTT.

The chain joins TRBV7-2 to TRBJ2-1; possible D gene TRBD2, 6 bases. This CDR3 contains 16 residues. Deletions cut 3 bases from V and 4 bases from J, with 16 bases between. Germline V lookup: CDR1 SGHTA, CDR2 FQGNSA. CDR3 residues: CASSFSGSAPYNEQFF. The CDR3 DNA follows: TGTGCCAGCAGCTTTTCCGGGAGTGCCCCTTACAATGAGCAGTTCTTC. The variable domain in full, with the rest retrieved from reference TRBV7-2 and TRBJ2-1, is GAGVSQSPSNKVTEKGKDVELRCDPISGHTALYWYRQSLGQGLEFLIYFQGNSAPDKSGLPSDRFSAERTGGSVSTLTIQRTQQEDSAVYLCASSFSGSAPYNEQFFGPGTRLTVL.

This clone is a singleton in its sample. The chain is built from TRBV19 and TRBJ2-2; maybe TRBD2 (6 bases). Deletions cut 8 bases from V and 3 bases from J, with 16 bases between. This CDR3 is built from 15 residues. CDR1 and CDR2 from the germline V gene are LNHDA and SQIVND (reference sequence). In DNA, the CDR3 is TGTGCCAGTCACCTAATAGCGGCCTACACCGGGGAGCTGTTTTTT. Encoded protein: CASHLIAAYTGELFF.

This rearrangement joins TRBV30 to TRBJ2-1; D not certain. The CDR3 runs to 15 residues. The V gene lost 2 bases and the J gene lost 3 bases, with 14 bases spanning the gap. Looked up from germline, CDR1 is GTSNPN and CDR2 is SVGIG (reference sequence). The CDR3 loop is CAWSPMERFYNEQFF. CDR3 DNA: TGTGCCTGGAGTCCAATGGAGCGCTTCTACAATGAGCAGTTCTTC.

The genes are TRBV5-1 and TRBJ2-1; possible D gene TRBD1, 6 bases. Germline loops: CDR1 SGHRS, CDR2 YFSETQ. V shed 0 bases and J shed 10 bases, with 11 bases lying between them. The CDR3 contains 13 residues. The CDR3 here is CASSLDRDVEQFF. In DNA form, the CDR3 reads TGCGCCAGCAGCTTGGACAGGGATGTGGAGCAGTTCTTC.

The chain is built from TRBV5-3 and TRBJ1-5; 8 bases map to TRBD1. TRBV5-3 is treated as an ORF (open reading frame) with a function not yet certain. After removal of 4 bases from V and 0 bases from J, the junction contained 9 bases not matched to a gene. This CDR3 has 17 amino acids. This CDR3 reads CARSQRTGRNSNQPQHF. CDR3 sequence (DNA): TGTGCCAGAAGCCAGAGGACAGGGCGAAATAGCAATCAGCCCCAGCATTTT.

V usage is TRBV19 and J usage is TRBJ1-1; 7 bases agree with TRBD1. This CDR3 is 13 amino acids long. With V trimmed by 4 bases and J by 5 bases, 4 bases remained unmatched. CDR1 is LNHDA and CDR2 is SQIVND in the germline V gene (reference sequence). The CDR3 DNA follows: TGTGCCAGTAGTACTTCGACAGGGACTGAAGCTTTCTTT. Its translation is CASSTSTGTEAFF.